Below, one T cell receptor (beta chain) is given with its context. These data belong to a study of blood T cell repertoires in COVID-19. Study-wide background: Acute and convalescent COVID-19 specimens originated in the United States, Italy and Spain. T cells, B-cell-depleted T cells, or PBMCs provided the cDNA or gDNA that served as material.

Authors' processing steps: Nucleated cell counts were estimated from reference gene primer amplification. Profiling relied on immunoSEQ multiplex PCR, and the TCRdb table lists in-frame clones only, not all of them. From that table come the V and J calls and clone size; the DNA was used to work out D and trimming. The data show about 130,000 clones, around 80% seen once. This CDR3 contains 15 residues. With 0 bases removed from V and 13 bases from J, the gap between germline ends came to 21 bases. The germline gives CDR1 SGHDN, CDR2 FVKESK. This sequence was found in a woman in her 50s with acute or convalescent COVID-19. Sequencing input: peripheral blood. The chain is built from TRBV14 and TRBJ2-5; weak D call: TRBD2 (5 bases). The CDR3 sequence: CASSQEPGRVSRLYF. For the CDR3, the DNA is TGTGCCAGCAGCCAAGAACCCGGGCGGGTCTCGCGGCTGTACTTC.